These T cell receptor beta chains were read from a single sample in a study of coeliac disease. Data came from immunoSEQ multiplex PCR; TCRdb stores just in-frame clones and leaves some out. The table shows over 9,000 clones, with around 66% occurring only once. Sequenced input: lamina propria lymphocytes from the gut. These receptors were taken from an older woman with celiac disease. Both conserved end residues are part of each CDR3. Each record gives: V gene, clone size, D gene, J gene, CDR3 protein, CDR3 DNA. A D gene is named only where the DNA matches it firmly. Some rows mark clone size as missing; the rest say once, few, many or name a class of expanded clone.

v_gene: TRBV2
abundance: NA
d_gene: TRBD1
j_gene: TRBJ1-3
CDR3aa: CALHPGTGQGNTIYF
CDR3nt: TGTGCCCTCCACCCAGGGACAGGGCAAGGAAACACCATATATTTT

v_gene: TRBV15
abundance: NA
d_gene: NA
j_gene: TRBJ1-5
CDR3aa: CATSPRRGFQGFQPQHF
CDR3nt: TGTGCCACCAGCCCCCGGCGGGGATTTCAGGGCTTTCAGCCCCAGCATTTT

v_gene: TRBV11-3
abundance: NA
d_gene: NA
j_gene: TRBJ2-2
CDR3aa: CASSLVPTGELSF
CDR3nt: TGTGCCAGCAGCTTAGTTCCGACCGGGGAGCTGTCTTTT

v_gene: TRBV7-2
abundance: NA
d_gene: TRBD2
j_gene: TRBJ2-5
CDR3aa: CASSLSPYSGGGYF
CDR3nt: TGTGCCAGCAGCCTCTCACCCTATAGCGGGGGTGGATACTTC

v_gene: TRBV6-1
abundance: NA
d_gene: NA
j_gene: TRBJ1-6
CDR3aa: CASSGGVANSPLHF
CDR3nt: TGTGCCAGCAGCGGGGGGGTGGCCAATTCACCCCTCCACTTT

v_gene: TRBV19
abundance: NA
d_gene: TRBD2
j_gene: TRBJ2-7
CDR3aa: CASSIYSGFLYEQYF
CDR3nt: TGTGCCAGTAGTATCTATAGCGGGTTCCTCTACGAGCAGTACTTC

v_gene: TRBV11-2
abundance: NA
d_gene: NA
j_gene: TRBJ2-4
CDR3aa: CASSPVTGPKNIQYF
CDR3nt: TGTGCCAGCAGCCCCGTAACAGGGCCCAAAAACATTCAGTACTTC

v_gene: TRBV9
abundance: NA
d_gene: NA
j_gene: TRBJ2-1
CDR3aa: CASSVGVGGPTEQFF
CDR3nt: TGTGCCAGCAGCGTAGGGGTGGGGGGGCCTACTGAGCAGTTCTTC

v_gene: TRBV10-3
abundance: NA
d_gene: NA
j_gene: TRBJ2-6
CDR3aa: CAISEWGGLSSGANVLTF
CDR3nt: TGTGCCATCAGTGAGTGGGGGGGCCTAAGCTCTGGGGCCAACGTCCTGACTTTC

v_gene: TRBV2
abundance: NA
d_gene: TRBD2
j_gene: TRBJ2-1
CDR3aa: CASSLGSSGFYNEQFF
CDR3nt: TGTGCCAGCTCACTAGGCTCTAGCGGCTTCTACAATGAGCAGTTCTTC

v_gene: TRBV7-9
abundance: NA
d_gene: NA
j_gene: TRBJ1-5
CDR3aa: CASSLEDRLLDNQPQHF
CDR3nt: TGTGCCAGCAGCTTAGAGGACAGACTTCTCGACAATCAGCCCCAGCATTTT

v_gene: TRBV5-6
abundance: NA
d_gene: TRBD1
j_gene: TRBJ2-3
CDR3aa: CASSPRRDRGSDTQYF
CDR3nt: TGTGCCAGCAGTCCTCGCCGGGACAGGGGCTCTGATACGCAGTATTTT

v_gene: TRBV7-2
abundance: NA
d_gene: TRBD2
j_gene: TRBJ2-7
CDR3aa: CASSLGTRLYEQYF
CDR3nt: TGTGCCAGCAGCTTAGGGACTAGACTTTACGAGCAGTACTTC

v_gene: TRBV7-2
abundance: NA
d_gene: TRBD2
j_gene: TRBJ2-7
CDR3aa: CASSHSIAGAYEQYF
CDR3nt: TGTGCCAGCAGCCACTCGATAGCGGGAGCCTACGAGCAGTACTTC

v_gene: TRBV2
abundance: NA
d_gene: TRBD1
j_gene: TRBJ1-1
CDR3aa: CASRAGTEAFF
CDR3nt: TGTGCCAGCAGGGCCGGGACAGAGGCTTTCTTT

v_gene: TRBV7-9
abundance: NA
d_gene: TRBD2
j_gene: TRBJ2-1
CDR3aa: CASSTSGSFNEQFF
CDR3nt: TGTGCCAGCAGCACTAGCGGGAGCTTCAATGAGCAGTTCTTC

v_gene: TRBV5-1
abundance: NA
d_gene: TRBD2
j_gene: TRBJ2-4
CDR3aa: CASSLTSGGLTKNIQYF
CDR3nt: TGCGCCAGCAGCCTGACTAGCGGGGGACTTACCAAAAACATTCAGTACTTC

v_gene: TRBV19
abundance: once
d_gene: NA
j_gene: TRBJ1-5
CDR3aa: CASSNAGGGQPQHF
CDR3nt: TGTGCCAGTAGTAATGCTGGGGGAGGCCAGCCCCAGCATTTT

v_gene: TRBV5-1
abundance: NA
d_gene: TRBD2
j_gene: TRBJ2-3
CDR3aa: CASSLWASGYDGDTQYF
CDR3nt: TGCGCCAGCAGCTTGTGGGCTAGCGGGTACGACGGCGATACGCAGTATTTT

v_gene: TRBV9
abundance: NA
d_gene: TRBD2
j_gene: TRBJ2-3
CDR3aa: CASSASLLAGGADTQYF
CDR3nt: TGTGCCAGCAGCGCCTCTCTACTAGCGGGGGGGGCAGATACGCAGTATTTT

v_gene: TRBV7-2
abundance: NA
d_gene: TRBD1
j_gene: TRBJ1-2
CDR3aa: CASSLGTGTVYGYTF
CDR3nt: TGTGCCAGCAGCTTAGGAACCGGGACAGTCTATGGCTACACCTTC

v_gene: TRBV4-3
abundance: NA
d_gene: NA
j_gene: TRBJ2-2
CDR3aa: CASSTDRFLNTGELFF
CDR3nt: TGCGCCAGCAGTACCGACAGGTTCTTGAACACCGGGGAGCTGTTTTTT